The present TCR beta chain was sequenced within a study of cytomegalovirus exposure and HLA in healthy donors (dated by TCRdb to between 2016 and 2019). About the investigation overall: A later analysis indicated that the 120 validation repertoires were generated on the platform also employed for the 700 or so repertoires of the first cohort. The study combined high-throughput TCR immunosequencing, statistical association of individual TCRs with disease status, and machine learning to predict cytomegalovirus infection status. The study aimed to test whether cataloging public T cell receptors could reveal signatures of past pathogen exposure. A separate validation cohort of more than 100 different subjects was used in addition to the roughly 700-subject first cohort. Beyond this particular receptor, the publication reports: While some public TCRs were present in many individuals, most TCR sequences turned up only very rarely across donors. Subsequent analysis determined that TCRs grouped into clusters in the first cohort also showed a tendency toward co-occurrence across the 120 validation repertoires, and about 94% of cluster scores exceeded 0. The authors suggested that the approach could potentially be generalized to other disease states and immunological phenotypes. In both the original and validation cohorts, the classifier was reported to diagnose cytomegalovirus status with high specificity and sensitivity. The validation cohort had no HLA typing available for a later analysis, so co-occurrence within that cohort was assessed over all 110 or so repertoires. The study listed 164 TCR beta chains as associated with cytomegalovirus. A few of the identified cytomegalovirus-associated TCR beta chains were confirmed in vitro to be specific for cytomegalovirus antigens.

Measured from the cysteine to the phenylalanine, the CDR3 is 15 residues long. Left in the record is the CDR3 DNA by itself, 45 bases read in frame from the first base. For this chain, trimming is 7 bases at the V end and 5 bases at the J end, and the number of junction bases without a gene match is 11. Via the germline V gene, CDR1 is ENHRY and CDR2 SYGVKD. The library came from the immunoSEQ multiplex PCR assay. The original pipeline was this. A statistical classification framework was built for diagnosing cytomegalovirus status from the catalog of TCR beta chain sequences. In its TCRdb copy, this immuneACCESS table keeps in-frame sequences only and misses some clones. Where compared with another copy, unresolved V genes explain less than half of these, and the others have no known cause. Clonal size and the V and J genes are those of that table, whereas D and trimming came from the DNA. A total of approximately 300,000 clones appear in this sample, roughly 89% of them only once. The ten biggest clones cover roughly 0.8% of the sample.

Concerning this clone itself: Its cognate antigen has yet to be identified. Base quality data are lacking; no much larger clone is found one base away.

Donors formed part of the validation cohort, which comprised over a hundred subjects and was distinct from the first cohort of under 850 subjects. Specimen: PBMCs. This clonotype was obtained from a woman younger than 30 in good health and CMV-seronegative. The rearrangement combines TRBV10-3 with TRBJ1-1; the junction holds 9 bases that match TRBD1. The CDR3 protein is CAITSAGQGFTEAFF. The DNA reads as follows: TGTGCCATCACATCAGCGGGACAGGGATTTACTGAAGCTTTCTTT.